Here is one TCR beta chain with its context. The record originates from a study of CD8+ T cells in alopecia areata. Sequencing relied on a cDNA template that was reverse transcribed from extracted RNA. Method: immunoSEQ multiplex PCR; TCRdb's copy keeps in-frame clones and lacks some. The table lists 150,000 to 200,000 clones, 51% of them singletons. Treatment given: oral pan-JAK inhibitor, 5-10 mg twice daily. Samples from alopecia areata patients were lesional scalp punch biopsies and peripheral blood. Germline V lookup: CDR1 SGHDT, CDR2 YYEEEE. The length of the CDR3 is 17 residues. After removal of 0 bases from V and 3 bases from J, the junction contained 9 bases not matched to a gene.

The sample in question was CD8+ T cells sorted from blood, obtained at week 52, from a patient treated with tofacitinib. The clonotype comes from a human donor with alopecia areata. The J gene is TRBJ1-5, the V gene TRBV5-6; 7 bases line up with TRBD1. The CDR3 DNA reads as TGTGCCAGCAGCTTGGGACAGGGAATCAAGGACAATCAGCCCCAGCATTTT. Encoded protein: CASSLGQGIKDNQPQHF.